One sample yielded the 29 T cell receptor beta chains listed below, sequenced in a study of blood T cell repertoires in COVID-19. Some clones are missing from TCRdb's copy, which holds only in-frame ones; the method was immunoSEQ multiplex PCR. This sample carries under 300,000 clones, around 90% of them seen once, and the ten largest clones take 2.5% to 4%. The sample taken for sequencing was PBMCs or T cells enriched from blood (not recorded which). These receptors all stem from a woman in her thirties or forties who had been exposed to COVID-19.

The V gene is TRBV18, the J gene TRBJ1-1, with D perhaps TRBD1 (5 bases). This CDR3 region has 15 residues. Germline loops: CDR1 KGHSH, CDR2 LQKENI. The ends were cut back, 3 bases at V and 0 bases at J, with 11 bases in the middle. CDR3 sequence (DNA): TGTGCCAGCTCACCGACAGAATTGATGAACACTGAAGCTTTCTTT. Amino acid sequence: CASSPTELMNTEAFF.

The chain recombines TRBV6-2 or TRBV6-3 with TRBJ2-2; maybe TRBD1 (5 bases). Trimming left V 2 bases short and J 5 bases short, with 6 bases between. The CDR3 spans 13 residues. The germline V gene has CDR1 MNHEY and CDR2 SVGEGT. The CDR3 loop reads CASSYGATGELFF. The CDR3 nucleotides read TGTGCCAGCAGTTACGGGGCTACCGGGGAGCTGTTTTTT.

The genes are TRBV18 and TRBJ2-5; TRBD2 agrees at 12 bases. This CDR3 region has 16 residues. The germline V gene has CDR1 KGHSH and CDR2 LQKENI. Trimming removed 6 bases from V and 5 bases from J; junction bases left unmatched: 10. The CDR3 protein is CASSPRLAGEGETQYF. The CDR3 coding sequence is TGTGCCAGCTCCCCCCGACTAGCGGGAGAGGGGGAGACCCAGTACTTC.

This clone has a single count. This chain links TRBV19 with TRBJ1-3; D gene unclear. Germline assignment: CDR1 LNHDA and CDR2 SQIVND (reference sequence). V was shortened by 3 bases and J by 2 bases, with 2 bases between the two germline ends. The CDR3 consists of 12 residues. The CDR3 region has the DNA TGTGCCAGTAGTATCGCTGGAAACACCATATATTTT. Its translation is CASSIAGNTIYF.

This clone appeared a single time. The gene calls are TRBV19 and TRBJ1-2, with 9 bases fitting TRBD1. V lost 6 bases, J lost 6 bases, and 11 bases stayed unmatched. The germline V gene has CDR1 LNHDA and CDR2 SQIVND (reference sequence). The length of the CDR3 is 15 residues. The DNA for the CDR3 is TGTGCCAGTAGCCGCCTTCGGACAGGGGAGGATGGCTACACCTTC. Translated: CASSRLRTGEDGYTF.

V usage is TRBV28 and J usage is TRBJ1-3; D unclear. The CDR3 has 16 residues. V lost 4 bases and J 4 bases, leaving 17 bases between the germline ends. Germline V gene sequence: CDR1 MDHEN, CDR2 SYDVKM. The CDR3 sequence: CASSYLQEGDGNTIYF. Written as DNA, the CDR3 is TGTGCCAGCAGTTACCTCCAGGAGGGTGACGGAAACACCATATATTTT.

The chain uses TRBV7-3 and TRBJ1-2; D remains unclear. This CDR3 is 15 amino acids long. Deletions cut 0 bases from V and 2 bases from J, with 10 bases between. The germline V gene encodes CDR1 SGHTA and CDR2 FQGTGA. The chain's CDR3 is CASSLTSGRNYGYTF. The CDR3 DNA reads TGTGCCAGCAGCTTAACATCTGGCCGAAACTATGGCTACACCTTC.

The genes are TRBV2 and TRBJ1-1; TRBD1 might be the D (6 bases). This CDR3 is built from 15 residues. Germline CDR1 is SNHLY and CDR2 is FYNNEI. V gave up 6 bases and J gave up 6 bases, with 20 bases separating them. CDR3 in DNA: TGTGCCAGCAGCCCTTCGACAGGATTGGGGGCTGAAGCTTTCTTT. Amino acids: CASSPSTGLGAEAFF.

The chain carries TRBV7-3 and TRBJ2-1; D call uncertain. The V gene's germline CDR1 is SGHTA and CDR2 FQGTGA. The V end lost 5 bases, the J end lost 0 bases, and 5 bases lay between the germline ends. This CDR3 has 13 residues. The CDR3 reads CASSPSSYNEQFF. The DNA for the CDR3 is TGTGCCAGCAGCCCCAGCTCCTACAATGAGCAGTTCTTC. Variable domain in full (rest from reference TRBV7-3 and TRBJ2-1): GAGVSQTPSNKVTEKGKYVELRCDPISGHTALYWYRQSLGQGPEFLIYFQGTGAADDSGLPNDRFFAVRPEGSVSTLKIQRTERGDSAVYLCASSPSSYNEQFFGPGTRLTVL.

The V gene is TRBV5-4, the J gene TRBJ2-5; TRBD2 agrees at 9 bases. The CDR3 extends over 14 amino acids. V shed 2 bases, J shed 2 bases, and the junction held 1 base outside the gene matches. Germline-derived CDR1 and CDR2 are SGHNT and YYREEE (reference sequence). Written as DNA, the CDR3 is TGTGCCAGCAGCTTTGCGGGGGGGCAAGAGACCCAGTACTTC. This encodes CASSFAGGQETQYF. Together with reference TRBV5-4 and TRBJ2-5, the CDR3 gives the full variable domain: ETGVTQSPTHLIKTRGQQVTLRCSSQSGHNTVSWYQQALGQGPQFIFQYYREEENGRGNFPPRFSGLQFPNYSSELNVNALELDDSALYLCASSFAGGQETQYFGPGTRLLVL.

V gene TRBV7-2 combines with J gene TRBJ1-5; D ambiguous. Trimming pared 3 bases from V and 0 bases from J, leaving 18 bases between. This CDR3 spans 18 amino acids. CDR1 and CDR2 from the germline V gene are SGHTA and FQGNSA. CDR3 in amino acids: CASSFYSSGSGSNQPQHF. CDR3 bases: TGTGCCAGCAGCTTTTATTCATCCGGGAGCGGTAGCAATCAGCCCCAGCATTTT.

This clone was observed a few times. The chain uses TRBV5-6 and TRBJ1-1, with D unresolved. This CDR3 is 15 amino acids long. The V end was cut by 0 bases, the J end by 4 bases, with 13 bases between. The germline V gene encodes CDR1 SGHDT and CDR2 YYEEEE. The CDR3 coding sequence is TGTGCCAGCAGCTTGGTTTGGGCGCAGGCCACTGAAGCTTTCTTT. This sequence encodes CASSLVWAQATEAFF.

This chain connects TRBV4-3 to TRBJ1-2, with unresolved D. The CDR3 runs to 14 residues. The V end lost 0 bases, the J end lost 9 bases, and 14 bases lay between the germline ends. From germline, CDR1 is LGHNA and CDR2 YSLEER. CDR3 sequence reads: CASSQEMAGHSYTF. The CDR3 region has the DNA TGCGCCAGCAGCCAAGAAATGGCAGGCCATAGCTACACCTTC.

DNA of the CDR3: TGTGCCAGCAGCCGACGGGACAGGGTGGGCGAGCAGTACTTC. Amino acid sequence: CASSRRDRVGEQYF. The chain couples TRBV11-2 to TRBJ2-7, with 9 bases lining up with TRBD1. Germline CDR1 reads SGHAT; CDR2 reads FQNNGV. The J segment lost 6 bases and the V segment lost 5 bases, leaving 8 bases of the junction unmatched. The CDR3 loop spans 14 amino acids.

The chain has TRBV28 and TRBJ2-3; the match to TRBD2 covers 13 bases. V was pared by 3 bases and J by 1 base, with 4 bases of the junction left unmatched. The CDR3 length is 17 residues. Germline V gives CDR1 MDHEN, CDR2 SYDVKM. As DNA, the CDR3 is TGTGCCAGCAGTTTCGGGACTAGCGGGATTCGCACAGATACGCAGTATTTT. It encodes CASSFGTSGIRTDTQYF.

The V call is TRBV2, the J call TRBJ2-1; a weak D match, TRBD2 (6 bases). The V end lost 6 bases, the J end lost 5 bases, and 11 bases lay between the germline ends. CDR1 SNHLY and CDR2 FYNNEI come from the germline V gene. The CDR3 sequence is 13 residues long. The CDR3 region is CASRTSQHNEQFF. CDR3 in DNA: TGTGCCAGCAGGACTAGTCAACACAATGAGCAGTTCTTC.

The chain couples TRBV6-5 to TRBJ2-5; 9 bases agree with TRBD2. V lost 6 bases, J lost 7 bases, and 12 bases stayed unmatched. CDR1 is MNHEY and CDR2 is SVGAGI in the germline V gene. This CDR3 is 15 amino acids long. The CDR3 loop is CASRLRLAEGGTQYF. The CDR3 DNA reads as TGTGCCAGCAGACTAAGACTAGCGGAGGGTGGGACCCAGTACTTC.

This clone has just one count. The CDR3 here is CASKRDTTGELFF. The DNA for the CDR3 is TGTGCCAGCAAGCGGGATACCACCGGGGAGCTGTTTTTT. This rearrangement joins TRBV2 to TRBJ2-2, with 7 bases fitting TRBD2. Germline loops: CDR1 SNHLY, CDR2 FYNNEI. With 7 bases clipped from V and 4 bases from J, the junction kept 3 bases outside the gene matches. CDR3 size: 13 residues.

This chain joins TRBV2 and TRBJ1-2; no firm D call. The V gene lost 3 bases and the J gene lost 12 bases, with 14 bases spanning the gap. CDR3 size: 12 residues. The germline CDR1 and CDR2 sequences are SNHLY and FYNNEI. The chain's CDR3 is CASSDLSAEDTF. In DNA form, the CDR3 reads TGTGCCAGCAGTGATTTGTCGGCGGAGGACACCTTC.

The V call is TRBV7-6, the J call TRBJ2-5; TRBD2 matches at 12 bases. CDR1 is SGHVS and CDR2 is FNYEAQ in the germline V gene. V dropped 2 bases and J dropped 2; count of bases not matched to a gene: 6. The CDR3 is made up of 17 amino acids. The CDR3 reads CASSLLAGGPGQETQYF. CDR3 bases: TGTGCCAGCAGCTTACTAGCGGGAGGGCCGGGGCAAGAGACCCAGTACTTC. Full variable domain (outside the CDR3, taken from reference TRBV7-6 and TRBJ2-5): GAGVSQSPRYKVTKRGQDVALRCDPISGHVSLYWYRQALGQGPEFLTYFNYEAQQDKSGLPNDRFSAERPEGSISTLTIQRTEQRDSAMYRCASSLLAGGPGQETQYFGPGTRLLVL.

CDR3 loop: CASRGSLNTEAFF. The CDR3 nucleotides read TGTGCCAGCAGGGGCAGCCTGAACACTGAAGCTTTCTTT. The chain employs TRBV28 and TRBJ1-1; D remains ambiguous. Per the germline V gene, CDR1 is MDHEN and CDR2 is SYDVKM. V lost 6 bases to trimming and J lost 0 bases, with 8 bases between them. This CDR3 has 13 residues.

The V gene is TRBV12-1, the J gene TRBJ2-1; the table's D call of TRBD2 was not tested on the DNA. TRBV12-1 is a pseudogene locus. The CDR3 is 18 amino acids. In DNA, the CDR3 is TGTGCCAGCAGCTTTGCCACGCATCGGGGTATTTCCTACAATGAGCAGTTCTTC. Encoded protein: CASSFATHRGISYNEQFF.

The chain is built from TRBV23-1 and TRBJ1-3; no firm D call. TRBV23-1 is flagged as an ORF with uncertain function. V lost 2 bases and J lost 7, with 15 bases in between. The CDR3 contains 15 residues. CDR3 sequence: CASSQGELQRNTIYF. In nucleotides, the CDR3 is TGCGCCAGCAGTCAAGGAGAGCTCCAGAGGAACACCATATATTTT.

The chain joins TRBV28 to TRBJ1-5; tentatively, D is TRBD1 (6 bases). The CDR3 consists of 17 residues. The V and J ends lost 6 bases and 0 bases respectively, with 18 bases between them. CDR1 is MDHEN and CDR2 is SYDVKM in the germline V gene. DNA for the CDR3: TGTGCCAGCAGAAGAGGGGGAACTGGCCATAGCAATCAGCCCCAGCATTTT. Its translation: CASRRGGTGHSNQPQHF. Combining the CDR3 with reference TRBV28 and TRBJ1-5 gives the whole variable domain DVKVTQSSRYLVKRTGEKVFLECVQDMDHENMFWYRQDPGLGLRLIYFSYDVKMKEKGDIPEGYSVSREKKERFSLILESASTNQTSMYLCASRRGGTGHSNQPQHFGDGTRLSIL.

This clone was detected only a few times. The chain recombines TRBV14 with TRBJ1-1; D is perhaps TRBD1 (5 bases). Germline-derived CDR1 and CDR2 are SGHDN and FVKESK. V was shortened by 4 bases and J by 4 bases, with 16 bases between the two germline ends. The CDR3 extends over 15 amino acids. CDR3 bases: TGTGCCAGCAGCCGAGGCACAGGATCTGGCACTGAAGCTTTCTTT. This sequence encodes CASSRGTGSGTEAFF.

The V and J genes are TRBV28 and TRBJ1-2; 7 bases are shared with TRBD1. The ends lost 6 bases at V and 8 bases at J; junction bases unmatched: 12. The CDR3 consists of 14 residues. Germline values: CDR1 MDHEN, CDR2 SYDVKM. As DNA, the CDR3 is TGTGCCAGCAGCACTAGGACAGGCGGGACGGGCTACACCTTC. It yields the protein CASSTRTGGTGYTF.

This clone was detected only once. The gene calls are TRBV29-1 and TRBJ2-5; D remains unclear. The CDR3 has 13 amino acids. Looked up from germline, CDR1 is SQVTM and CDR2 is ANQGSEA. With 6 bases removed from V and 2 bases from J, the gap between germline ends came to 13 bases. The CDR3 loop reads CSVLSSTQETQYF. The CDR3, as DNA: TGCAGCGTCCTTTCGTCCACACAAGAGACCCAGTACTTC.

The chain carries TRBV29-1 and TRBJ1-4, with D unresolved. This CDR3 contains 13 residues. Trimming stripped 1 base from V and 5 bases from J, with 8 bases between. Germline values: CDR1 SQVTM, CDR2 ANQGSEA. The CDR3 here is CSVEGPGNEKLFF. The CDR3 nucleotides are TGCAGCGTTGAAGGACCGGGGAATGAAAAACTGTTTTTT.

The V call is TRBV10-3, the J call TRBJ2-1; possibly TRBD2 for D (6 bases). CDR1 is ENHRY, CDR2 SYGVKD, per germline. V lost 2 bases and J lost 4, with 9 bases in between. The CDR3 is 14 residues long. The CDR3 here is CAISEGTAYNEQFF. The CDR3 DNA is TGTGCCATCAGTGAGGGGACTGCGTACAATGAGCAGTTCTTC.